The source of this T cell receptor beta chain is a study of cytomegalovirus exposure and HLA in healthy donors. Study-level results: In all likelihood, a cluster of highly shared sequence variants was a sequencing artifact. In a later analysis, across HLA loci, associated TCR counts were highest for DRB1, lowest for HLA-C. What TCR beta sequences reportedly achieved was accurate prediction of HLA-A and HLA-B alleles in most subjects.

Primers: 60 Vbeta forward and 13 Jbeta reverse. Produced via immunoSEQ multiplex PCR; TCRdb's table is partial and in-frame only. The table lists 98,000 or so clones, roughly 9.1% of them singletons, with over 4.5% in the top ten. Though probably carrying unrecorded immune exposures, donors were nominally healthy at sampling. This clone has a handful of counts. Its cognate antigen is unknown. Trimming removed 0 bases from V and 2 bases from J; junction bases left unmatched: 3. The CDR3 totals 16 residues. This sequence joins TRBV23-1 and TRBJ2-2; 7 nucleotides align to TRBD1. TRBV23-1 is placed among ORFs of uncertain function. The clonotype was recovered from a man in his forties or fifties in good health and CMV-seropositive. The source material was PBMCs. CDR3 bases: TGCGCCAGCAGTCAATCGGGACAGCAAAACACCGGGGAGCTGTTTTTT. Translation: CASSQSGQQNTGELFF.